This TCR beta chain came from a study of shared clonotypes between healthy human individuals. Study-level findings and limits: Some clonotypes were shared by all four sorted-subset donors, while others were not shared. The non-shared ones had lower generation probabilities than the shared ones. Limited genetic and exposure-history diversity came from having few donors.

As for this clone: Antigen specificity is unknown.

CDR3 size: 14 residues. Per germline, CDR1 SNHLY and CDR2 FYNNEI. Trimming removed 4 bases from V and 0 bases from J, with 6 bases in between. Generated by immunoSEQ multiplex PCR, the TCRdb table keeps only in-frame clones and is missing some. In the table there are a few million clones, 80% to 95% of which are singletons. The rearrangement uses TRBV2 and TRBJ1-4; D gene unclear. This clonotype was sampled from a man aged 18 to 30 in good health. Some clones in this sample may be carry-over from other donors' samples. The sequenced sample consisted of naive CD4+ T cells from PBMCs. Subset of the sample: CD45RA+ positively selected. CDR3 bases: TGTGCCAGCAGTGGGATGACAACTAATGAAAAACTGTTTTTT. This gives the protein CASSGMTTNEKLFF.